This T cell receptor beta chain was recovered during a study of blood T cell repertoires in COVID-19. About the study: Collection of acute and convalescent COVID-19 samples took place in the United States, Italy and Spain. Nucleic acid was either cDNA or gDNA, and it came from T cells, B-cell-depleted T cells, or PBMCs.

Libraries were prepared by immunoSEQ multiplex PCR; TCRdb keeps only in-frame clonotypes and omits some of them. Of some 14,000 clones listed, approximately 90% are singletons. This clone appeared once. This receptor was identified in a human donor in a cohort sampled during active COVID-19. Sequences were obtained from peripheral blood.

CDR3 DNA sequence: TGCAGCGCCACGGGGGGGACTCCTGTAAACTATGGCTACACCTTC. This gives the protein CSATGGTPVNYGYTF. This chain links TRBV29-1 with TRBJ1-2, with TRBD1 as a possible D gene (5 bases). Trimming removed 7 bases at V and 2 bases at J, with 20 bases between. CDR1 and CDR2 (germline): SQVTM, ANQGSEA. The CDR3 extends over 15 amino acids.